Shown below are 21 T cell receptor beta chains from a single sample sequenced in a study of shared T cell receptors in the human thymus. Some clones are missing from TCRdb's copy, which holds only in-frame ones; the method was immunoSEQ multiplex PCR. The data hold just under 550,000 clones, with approximately 80% observed a single time. The data were also submitted as part of a second study, on human thymus T cells.

The sample taken for sequencing was thymocytes. All receptors derive from a boy in the first two years of life with a congenital heart defect.

The CDR3 DNA reads TGTGCCAGCAGCCCCAGGGAGGATACCTACAATGAGCAGTTCTTC. Protein sequence: CASSPREDTYNEQFF. The rearrangement links TRBV7-9 to TRBJ2-1, with TRBD2 as a possible D gene (6 bases). Germline CDR1 SEHNR, CDR2 FQNEAQ (reference sequence). V was pared by 5 bases and J by 2 bases, with 13 bases between. This CDR3 has 15 amino acids.

This clone was found a few times. This chain uses TRBV29-1 with TRBJ2-1; 10 bases map to TRBD1. From germline, CDR1 is SQVTM and CDR2 ANQGSEA. With V trimmed by 5 bases and J by 10 bases, 8 bases remained unmatched. The CDR3 spans 13 residues. The CDR3 DNA follows: TGCAGCGTTTGGGACAGGGGTCGATGGGAGCAGTTCTTC. It codes for CSVWDRGRWEQFF.

The chain recombines TRBV23-1 with TRBJ1-1; tentatively, D is TRBD1 (5 bases). TRBV23-1 is an ORF, and what it does is uncertain. The V end lost 8 bases, the J end lost 4 bases, and 17 bases lay between the germline ends. This CDR3 has 14 residues. The CDR3 here is CASFRGDRLTEAFF. CDR3 nucleotides: TGCGCCAGCTTCCGGGGGGACCGACTCACTGAAGCTTTCTTT.

The chain is built from TRBV15 and TRBJ2-7; tentatively, D is TRBD1 (6 bases). Germline V gene lookup returns CDR1 LNHNV and CDR2 YYDKDF (reference sequence). Trimming shortened V by 2 bases and J by 3 bases, and 11 bases separated the two germline ends. CDR3 length equals 14 residues. CDR3 sequence reads: CATSRRTENYEQYF. The CDR3 nucleotides are TGTGCCACCAGCAGACGGACAGAGAACTACGAGCAGTACTTC.

This chain joins TRBV4-1 and TRBJ2-7, with 8 bases matching TRBD2. V was pared by 0 bases and J by 0 bases, with 4 bases of the junction left unmatched. There are 16 residues in the CDR3. CDR1 MGHRA and CDR2 YSYEKL come from the germline V gene. The CDR3 DNA reads TGCGCCAGCAGCCAAGATCAACTAGCGGCCTCCTACGAGCAGTACTTC. Protein: CASSQDQLAASYEQYF.

The rearrangement links TRBV10-1 to TRBJ2-2; D possibly corresponds to TRBD2 (5 bases). There are 17 residues in the CDR3. Germline assignment: CDR1 WNHNN and CDR2 SYGVQD (reference sequence). V was pared by 0 bases and J by 2 bases, with 13 bases between. The CDR3 spells CASSESVGGLNTGELFF. For the CDR3, the DNA is TGCGCCAGCAGTGAGTCAGTAGGCGGGCTCAACACCGGGGAGCTGTTTTTT.

The gene calls are TRBV27 and TRBJ2-7; 7 positions agree with TRBD1. The ends lost 4 bases at V and 4 bases at J; junction bases unmatched: 7. The CDR3 is 14 residues long. Germline lookup yields CDR1 MNHEY and CDR2 SMNVEV (reference sequence). CDR3 sequence (DNA): TGTGCCAGCAGTTCGGTAGGGGGCGGTTACGAGCAGTACTTC. Its protein product is CASSSVGGGYEQYF.

The V gene is TRBV27, the J gene TRBJ1-1, with a possible D match to TRBD1 (6 bases). This CDR3 has 14 amino acids. Germline lookup yields CDR1 MNHEY and CDR2 SMNVEV (reference sequence). Trimming shortened V by 2 bases and J by 2 bases, and 9 bases separated the two germline ends. The CDR3 loop reads CASSLAGVNTEAFF. CDR3 bases: TGTGCCAGCAGTTTAGCAGGGGTCAACACTGAAGCTTTCTTT.

This sequence joins TRBV4-2 and TRBJ2-1; TRBD2 matches 7 bases. Unmatched junction bases numbered 9, after V lost 0 bases and J lost 4 bases. This CDR3 has 17 amino acids. Germline V gene sequence: CDR1 LGHNA, CDR2 YNFKEQ. The CDR3 protein is CASSQDAGLAAYNEQFF. CDR3 DNA sequence: TGTGCCAGCAGCCAAGATGCTGGGCTAGCGGCTTACAATGAGCAGTTCTTC.

J is TRBJ1-4 and V is TRBV4-1; TRBD1 matches at 8 bases. From germline, CDR1 is MGHRA and CDR2 YSYEKL. The CDR3 runs to 15 residues. V dropped 1 base and J dropped 4; count of bases not matched to a gene: 2. The CDR3 reads CASSQVDRDNEKLFF. CDR3 sequence (DNA): TGCGCCAGCAGCCAAGTGGACAGGGATAATGAAAAACTGTTTTTT.

The rearrangement joins TRBV28 to TRBJ1-5; tentatively, D is TRBD1 (6 bases). CDR1 and CDR2 (germline): MDHEN, SYDVKM. V shed 3 bases and J shed 2 bases, with 17 bases lying between them. The CDR3 totals 17 residues. The CDR3 region is CASSFLSSRQGNQPQHF. The CDR3, as DNA: TGTGCCAGCAGTTTTTTGTCATCGAGACAGGGCAATCAGCCCCAGCATTTT.

The gene calls are TRBV9 and TRBJ2-7; TRBD2 aligns across 9 bases. Germline CDR1 reads SGDLS; CDR2 reads YYNGEE. J gave up 5 bases and V 2 bases, and 11 bases lay outside the gene matches. This CDR3 has 16 residues. The CDR3 nucleotides are TGTGCCAGCAGCGTGGTAGCGGGAGATGGTAGCGACGAGCAGTACTTC. Protein sequence: CASSVVAGDGSDEQYF. The full variable domain, in which reference TRBV9 and TRBJ2-7 provide the parts outside the CDR3, is DSGVTQTPKHLITATGQRVTLRCSPRSGDLSVYWYQQSLDQGLQFLIQYYNGEERAKGNILERFSAQQFPDLHSELNLSSLELGDSALYFCASSVVAGDGSDEQYFGPGTRLTVT.

The V gene is TRBV7-2, the J gene TRBJ1-2, with a tentative D call TRBD1 (6 bases). Trimming left V 5 bases short and J 5 bases short, with 15 bases between. Germline CDR1 and CDR2: SGHTA and FQGNSA. The CDR3 spans 14 residues. CDR3 in amino acids: CASSPWTAPYGYTF. CDR3 sequence (DNA): TGTGCCAGCAGCCCGTGGACAGCGCCATATGGCTACACCTTC.

The rearrangement uses TRBV28 and TRBJ1-1; 12 positions match TRBD1. The germline V gene has CDR1 MDHEN and CDR2 SYDVKM. This CDR3 contains 17 residues. V was clipped by 4 bases and J by 0 bases; unmatched bases: 6. This CDR3 reads CASSSAGTGGLNTEAFF. As DNA, the CDR3 is TGTGCCAGCAGTTCCGCCGGGACAGGGGGCTTGAACACTGAAGCTTTCTTT.

V is TRBV5-6 and J is TRBJ1-2, with TRBD1 identical over 9 bases. The CDR3 extends over 14 amino acids. V shed 1 base and J 9 bases; nucleotides not matched to a gene: 7. Germline V gives CDR1 SGHDT, CDR2 YYEEEE. The CDR3 region is CASSLWDREGRYTF. Here the CDR3 DNA reads TGTGCCAGCAGCTTGTGGGACAGGGAAGGCCGCTACACCTTC. The complete variable domain, with remaining parts taken from reference TRBV5-6 and TRBJ1-2, reads DAGVTQSPTHLIKTRGQQVTLRCSPKSGHDTVSWYQQALGQGPQFIFQYYEEEERQRGNFPDRFSGHQFPNYSSELNVNALLLGDSALYLCASSLWDREGRYTFGSGTRLTVV.

This chain connects TRBV30 to TRBJ2-3; 9 bases align to TRBD2. CDR1 is GTSNPN and CDR2 is SVGIG in the germline V gene (reference sequence). This CDR3 contains 14 residues. V was clipped by 5 bases and J by 4 bases; unmatched bases: 7. CDR3 sequence (DNA): TGTGCCTGGTCCTCCGCGGGAGGGCCAGATACGCAGTATTTT. It codes for CAWSSAGGPDTQYF.

The chain joins TRBV2 to TRBJ2-7; tentative D call: TRBD2 (5 bases). V was pared by 3 bases and J by 3 bases, with 12 bases between. Germline V gives CDR1 SNHLY, CDR2 FYNNEI. The CDR3 is 14 residues long. The CDR3 bases are TGTGCCAGCAGTGAGGGGTTTGCGGGCTACGAGCAGTACTTC. It codes for CASSEGFAGYEQYF.

The chain employs TRBV27 and TRBJ1-1; a weak D match, TRBD1 (6 bases). Germline assignment: CDR1 MNHEY and CDR2 SMNVEV (reference sequence). CDR3 length equals 17 residues. Trimming left V 3 bases short and J 1 base short, with 18 bases between. CDR3 sequence reads: CASSFARRQAANTEAFF. CDR3 nucleotides: TGTGCCAGCAGTTTCGCCCGAAGACAGGCAGCGAACACTGAAGCTTTCTTT.

About this clone itself: The junction shows a germline mismatch at one end, possibly a read error. The chain employs TRBV29-1 and TRBJ2-1; TRBD2 aligns across 7 bases. Germline loops: CDR1 SQVTM, CDR2 ANQGSEA. The CDR3 sequence is 11 residues long. Here the CDR3 reads CLCGGYNEQFF. CDR3 in DNA: TGTCTGTGCGGGGGATACAATGAGCAGTTCTTC.

This clone occurred a few times. The chain uses TRBV9 and TRBJ2-2, with 11 bases identical to TRBD2. The V and J ends lost 4 bases and 1 base, in that order; junction bases with no gene match: 3. The CDR3 contains 16 residues. Germline V gives CDR1 SGDLS, CDR2 YYNGEE. In nucleotides, the CDR3 is TGTGCCAGCAGCCCCGGGACTAGCGGGAACACCGGGGAGCTGTTTTTT. It yields the protein CASSPGTSGNTGELFF.

This clone was detected a few times. The chain employs TRBV13 and TRBJ2-6, with 8 positions matching TRBD1. Per germline, CDR1 PRHDT and CDR2 FYEKMQ (reference sequence). Trimming removed 5 bases from V and 4 bases from J; junction bases left unmatched: 10. There are 17 residues in the CDR3. The CDR3 region is CASSSRQGSHGANVLTF. CDR3 coding DNA: TGTGCCAGCAGCAGCCGACAGGGGAGTCACGGGGCCAACGTCCTGACTTTC.